This note documents a single T cell receptor beta chain sequence. These data are taken from a study of response to subunit inactivated influenza vaccine. Via MiXCR, TCRdb re-called the RT-PCR reads, giving one row per CDR3 protein. The data show hundreds of thousands of distinct CDR3 sequences, about 15% seen once. Specimen: CD4+ T cells sorted from PBMCs, collected roughly 24 months after vaccination. The clonotype was recovered from a man between 50 and 75 years old who received an inactivated influenza vaccine.

In DNA, the CDR3 is TGCAGTGCTAGAGGAGAAGGGGCAGAGACCCAGTACTTC. Translating gives CSARGEGAETQYF. The chain has TRBV20-1 and TRBJ2-5, with D perhaps TRBD1 (5 bases). V dropped 1 base and J dropped 4 bases, with 10 bases sitting between them. CDR3 length: 13 amino acids. The germline gives CDR1 DFQATT, CDR2 SNEGSKA (reference sequence).